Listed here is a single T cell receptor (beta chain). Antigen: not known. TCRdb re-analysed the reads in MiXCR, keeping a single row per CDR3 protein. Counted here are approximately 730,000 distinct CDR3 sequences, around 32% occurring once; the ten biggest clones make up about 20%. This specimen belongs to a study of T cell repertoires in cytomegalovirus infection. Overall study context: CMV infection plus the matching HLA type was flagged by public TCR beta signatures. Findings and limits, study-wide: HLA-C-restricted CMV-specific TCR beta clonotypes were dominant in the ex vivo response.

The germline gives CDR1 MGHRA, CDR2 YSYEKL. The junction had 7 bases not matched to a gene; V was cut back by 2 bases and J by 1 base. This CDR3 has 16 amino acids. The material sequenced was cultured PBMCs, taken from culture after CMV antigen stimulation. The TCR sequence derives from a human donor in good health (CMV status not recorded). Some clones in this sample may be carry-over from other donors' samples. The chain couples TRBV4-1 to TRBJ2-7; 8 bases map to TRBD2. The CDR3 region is CASSQPSGGASYEQYF. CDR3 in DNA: TGCGCCAGCAGCCAACCCTCGGGGGGGGCTTCCTACGAGCAGTACTTC.